The rows below give T cell receptor beta chains drawn from one sample of a study of cytomegalovirus exposure and HLA in healthy donors. Sequencing used immunoSEQ multiplex PCR; TCRdb keeps in-frame clones, though not all of them. The profile shows approximately 130,000 clones, about four fifths of them singletons. Sequencing was performed on PBMCs. The source is a man aged 18-30 years in good health and CMV-seronegative. CDR3s leave out the opening cysteine and the closing phenylalanine or tryptophan. The D gene is left open where the match is weak.

d_gene	j_gene	v_gene	CDR3aa
TRBD2	TRBJ2-1	TRBV30	AWEPGGNEQF
NA	TRBJ1-1	TRBV18	ASSPWRRWNTEAF
NA	TRBJ1-6	TRBV5-1	ASSLNRAEGNSPLH
TRBD1	TRBJ1-5	TRBV5-1	ASSWDRGWCNQPQH
TRBD1	TRBJ1-2	TRBV19	ASSMWTGSDGYT
NA	TRBJ2-1	TRBV9	ASSVGLQAYGEYEQF
NA	TRBJ1-1	TRBV2	ASSEARVDTGRAEAF
TRBD2	TRBJ2-6	TRBV19	ASSMVPAGGRSGANVLT
NA	TRBJ1-4	TRBV7-9	ASSQTGRPNEKLF
NA	TRBJ1-2	TRBV9	ASSVNIAATGLNYGYT
TRBD1	TRBJ1-5	TRBV5-1	ASSLGNTGEQPQH
NA	TRBJ2-5	TRBV5-1	ASSPIVRLQETQY
NA	TRBJ2-3	TRBV19	ATCPTSSPTQY
TRBD1	TRBJ2-7	TRBV9	ASSPRTGQTNEQY
TRBD2	TRBJ2-5	TRBV4-3	ASSQGLAGRETQY
NA	TRBJ2-1	TRBV12-5	ASGLPGELGYNEQF
TRBD1	TRBJ1-2	TRBV11-3	ASSGFDRGNPPNYGYT
NA	TRBJ2-3	TRBV27	ASSFGGRDTQY
NA	TRBJ1-1	TRBV9	ASSAEGSGTEAF
TRBD1	TRBJ2-7	TRBV6-6	ASRITGTGTYEQY
TRBD1	TRBJ1-1	TRBV19	ASRTGGRREAF
NA	TRBJ2-6	TRBV30	AWLRFGANVLT
NA	TRBJ1-1	TRBV15	ATSSRVYTEAF
TRBD2	TRBJ2-3	TRBV2	ASIRLAGRISTTDTQY
TRBD2	TRBJ2-2	TRBV7-2	ASSSEGILAGIPGELF
NA	TRBJ1-1	TRBV19	ASSIGAQRLEAF
TRBD1	TRBJ2-2	TRBV6-6	ASSSGTGLIGELF
TRBD1	TRBJ2-3	TRBV9	ASSVAGRGWTDTQY
TRBD1	TRBJ2-5	TRBV30	AWSQHRDRGVLLQETQY
NA	TRBJ1-2	TRBV11-2	ASSLVEGYT
TRBD1	TRBJ1-6	TRBV5-1	ASSLMTGVNSPLH
TRBD1	TRBJ1-5	TRBV10-3	AISDKQTGRGPQH
NA	TRBJ2-5	TRBV2	ASSERETQY
NA	TRBJ1-2	TRBV15	ATSRETGYGYT
TRBD1	TRBJ1-4	TRBV7-6	ASSLLHRGLNEKLF
TRBD2	TRBJ2-7	TRBV7-8	ASSLLGLAGAYEQY
TRBD2	TRBJ2-1	TRBV19	ASIQSGGADGNEQF
TRBD2	TRBJ2-1	TRBV9	ASSAGGDFNEQF
NA	TRBJ2-5	TRBV9	ASSVGRVELETQY
NA	TRBJ1-1	TRBV7-9	ASSSQGGGTEAF
TRBD1	TRBJ2-7	TRBV2	ASIPRTGSSYEQY
NA	TRBJ2-7	TRBV4-3	ASSQLLTYEQY
TRBD2	TRBJ2-7	TRBV18	ASSPSGGGEQY
TRBD1	TRBJ2-1	TRBV25-1	ASSELQGARV
TRBD1	TRBJ1-2	TRBV29-1	SAKTGTANYGYT
TRBD2	TRBJ2-1	TRBV4-3	ASSQDFASGGVNEQF
NA	TRBJ1-2	TRBV15	ATVASDTPNYGYT
NA	TRBJ2-5	TRBV9	ASSSSGGIGETQY
NA	TRBJ2-7	TRBV7-6	ASSLDPPVVRVTEQY
NA	TRBJ2-3	TRBV4-3	ASSQGPGGTDTQY
NA	TRBJ2-7	TRBV5-8	ASSLAGPYEQY
NA	TRBJ2-3	TRBV19	ASSIPLGDTQY
NA	TRBJ2-3	TRBV6-5	ASSYRQADTQY